A selection of T cell receptor beta chains follows, all from one sample in a study of blood T cell repertoires in COVID-19. TCRdb's copy holds only in-frame clones and misses some; the assay was immunoSEQ multiplex PCR. The sample holds about 360,000 clones, about 86% seen once. Sequencing used peripheral blood. Receptors were obtained from a woman aged 55-69 years with COVID-19, enrolled during active disease. Both conserved end residues are part of each CDR3. The order of the fields is D gene, clone size, J gene, V gene, CDR3 protein, CDR3 DNA. The D gene is left open where the match is weak. A row's size may be missing; if present it is once, few, many or a size class.

TRBD1,-,TRBJ1-3,TRBV5-4,CASSPDRAGNTIYF,TGTGCCAGCAGCCCGGACAGGGCCGGAAACACCATATATTTT
-,once,TRBJ1-1,TRBV6-5,CASSRAGYTEAFF,TGTGCCAGCAGTAGAGCGGGGTACACTGAAGCTTTCTTT
-,-,TRBJ2-6,TRBV12-5,CASGLFPPGLYSAGANVLTF,TGTGCTAGTGGTTTGTTTCCTCCAGGGTTGTATTCGGCTGGGGCCAACGTCCTGACTTTC
TRBD2,once,TRBJ2-3,TRBV7-6,CASSSYSGGNADTQYF,TGTGCCAGCAGCTCCTATAGCGGGGGGAATGCAGATACGCAGTATTTT
TRBD1,-,TRBJ2-1,TRBV7-3,CASSSGTGGENEQFF,TGTGCCAGCAGCTCCGGGACAGGGGGCGAAAATGAGCAGTTCTTC
TRBD1,-,TRBJ1-5,TRBV6-5,CASSPGQGGNQHF,TGTGCCAGCAGCCCCGGACAGGGGGGGAACCAGCATTTT
-,-,TRBJ1-6,TRBV5-1,CASSLSGSYNSPLHF,TGCGCCAGCAGCTTGTCGGGATCCTATAATTCACCCCTCCACTTT
-,-,TRBJ1-2,TRBV3-1/TRBV3-2,CASRTAGSYGYTF,TGTGCCAGCAGAACCGCGGGGAGCTATGGCTACACCTTC
TRBD2,once,TRBJ2-7,TRBV6-5,CASSSGLMGEQYF,TGTGCCAGCAGTTCGGGACTAATGGGAGAGCAGTACTTC
TRBD1,-,TRBJ1-4,TRBV9,CASSSGQGAYEKLFF,TGTGCCAGCAGCTCAGGACAGGGGGCGTATGAAAAACTGTTTTTT
TRBD2,-,TRBJ2-1,TRBV7-8,CASSLAGWGLVYKNEQFF,TGTGCCAGCAGCTTAGCGGGGTGGGGACTAGTGTATAAGAATGAGCAGTTCTTC
-,-,TRBJ1-2,TRBV7-8,CASSLEYVNYGYTF,TGTGCCAGCAGCTTAGAATATGTAAACTATGGCTACACCTTC
-,-,TRBJ1-2,TRBV5-4,CASSPGQNYGYTF,TGTGCCAGCAGCCCCGGACAGAACTATGGCTACACCTTC
TRBD1,-,TRBJ1-2,TRBV4-1,CASSDRQGANYGYTF,TGCGCCAGCAGCGACCGACAGGGAGCCAACTATGGCTACACCTTC
-,-,TRBJ2-7,TRBV25-1,CASSEGGTGLRRGEQYF,TGTGCCAGCAGTGAGGGCGGGACCGGGCTAAGGCGGGGCGAGCAGTACTTC
-,once,TRBJ2-1,TRBV30,CAWSVQTQNEQFF,TGTGCCTGGAGTGTCCAGACACAAAATGAGCAGTTCTTC
-,-,TRBJ1-1,TRBV18,CASSPPWGFYRAGAEAFF,TGTGCCAGCTCACCACCTTGGGGATTCTACAGGGCAGGAGCTGAAGCTTTCTTT
-,-,TRBJ1-4,TRBV4-2,CASSQDIWGEEKLFF,TGTGCCAGCAGCCAAGATATATGGGGGGAGGAAAAACTGTTTTTT
TRBD1,-,TRBJ2-7,TRBV18,CASSTRTGGVSGYEQYF,TGTGCCAGCTCAACCCGGACAGGGGGGGTGTCCGGCTACGAGCAGTACTTC
-,-,TRBJ1-3,TRBV6-5,CASRQPGGNTIYF,TGTGCCAGCAGACAACCCGGGGGAAACACCATATATTTT
TRBD2,once,TRBJ2-3,TRBV27,CASSSNGLVELHTQYF,TGTGCCAGCAGTTCCAACGGACTAGTCGAGCTGCATACGCAGTATTTT
-,-,TRBJ2-4,TRBV29-1,CSVEELKNIQYF,TGCAGCGTTGAAGAGCTAAAAAACATTCAGTACTTC
-,-,TRBJ1-1,TRBV18,CASSLGGISNTEAFF,TGTGCCAGCTCACTCGGCGGGATCTCGAACACTGAAGCTTTCTTT
TRBD2,-,TRBJ2-7,TRBV20-1,CSASDGTSGALSYEQYF,TGCAGTGCTAGTGATGGGACTAGCGGGGCTCTCTCCTACGAGCAGTACTTC
-,-,TRBJ1-6,TRBV9,CASSVGSSLSPLHF,TGTGCCAGCAGCGTAGGATCCTCACTTTCACCCCTCCACTTT
-,-,TRBJ1-1,TRBV6-5,CASSDSLNTEAFF,TGTGCCAGCAGCGACTCGCTGAACACTGAAGCTTTCTTT
TRBD2,-,TRBJ2-1,TRBV5-1,CASSLEASGGRNEQFF,TGCGCCAGCAGCTTGGAAGCTAGCGGGGGGAGAAATGAGCAGTTCTTC
TRBD2,-,TRBJ2-1,TRBV9,CASSGTGGRYNEQFF,TGTGCCAGCTCCGGAACGGGGGGGCGGTACAATGAGCAGTTCTTC
-,-,TRBJ1-5,TRBV7-2,CASSQSDSGQPQHF,TGTGCCAGCAGCCAATCGGACTCTGGGCAGCCCCAGCATTTT
-,-,TRBJ1-3,TRBV5-6,CASSPPYAGISGNTIYF,TGTGCCAGCAGCCCTCCTTACGCAGGCATCTCTGGAAACACCATATATTTT
-,-,TRBJ2-7,TRBV7-9,CASSVRQEPFYEQYF,TGTGCCAGCAGCGTACGACAGGAACCTTTCTACGAGCAGTACTTC
-,-,TRBJ1-2,TRBV18,CASSPSQGSGYGYTF,TGTGCCAGCTCACCGTCACAGGGATCGGGCTATGGCTACACCTTC
-,once,TRBJ2-7,TRBV7-9,CASSETGLETYEQYF,TGTGCCAGCAGCGAGACAGGACTAGAAACCTACGAGCAGTACTTC
-,-,TRBJ1-3,TRBV9,CASSVRSGTLSGNTIYF,TGTGCCAGCAGCGTGAGATCCGGGACATTAAGTGGAAACACCATATATTTT
TRBD1,-,TRBJ1-1,TRBV6-5,CASRDRGTEAFF,TGTGCCAGCAGGGACAGGGGCACTGAAGCTTTCTTT
TRBD1,-,TRBJ1-2,TRBV18,CASSPGQINYGYTF,TGTGCCAGCTCACCGGGACAGATCAACTATGGCTACACCTTC
-,-,TRBJ2-1,TRBV21-1,CAPGPGLAGGLGYNEQFF,TGTGCCCCGGGGCCGGGACTAGCGGGGGGTTTGGGATACAATGAGCAGTTCTTC
TRBD1,once,TRBJ2-6,TRBV11-3,CASSKYQGAGANVLTF,TGTGCCAGCAGCAAATACCAGGGGGCTGGGGCCAACGTCCTGACTTTC
-,-,TRBJ2-1,TRBV7-8,CASSLTRPDEQFF,TGTGCCAGCAGCTTAACTAGGCCCGATGAGCAGTTCTTC
-,-,TRBJ1-4,TRBV7-8,CASSLGGGASEKLFF,TGTGCCAGCAGCTTAGGGGGGGGCGCCTCTGAAAAACTGTTTTTT
TRBD1,-,TRBJ1-1,TRBV18,CASSPGQGNTEAFF,TGTGCCAGCTCACCCGGACAGGGGAACACTGAAGCTTTCTTT
-,-,TRBJ1-5,TRBV15,CATLNSQGPFYSNQPQHF,TGTGCCACCCTGAACAGTCAGGGCCCCTTCTATAGCAATCAGCCCCAGCATTTT